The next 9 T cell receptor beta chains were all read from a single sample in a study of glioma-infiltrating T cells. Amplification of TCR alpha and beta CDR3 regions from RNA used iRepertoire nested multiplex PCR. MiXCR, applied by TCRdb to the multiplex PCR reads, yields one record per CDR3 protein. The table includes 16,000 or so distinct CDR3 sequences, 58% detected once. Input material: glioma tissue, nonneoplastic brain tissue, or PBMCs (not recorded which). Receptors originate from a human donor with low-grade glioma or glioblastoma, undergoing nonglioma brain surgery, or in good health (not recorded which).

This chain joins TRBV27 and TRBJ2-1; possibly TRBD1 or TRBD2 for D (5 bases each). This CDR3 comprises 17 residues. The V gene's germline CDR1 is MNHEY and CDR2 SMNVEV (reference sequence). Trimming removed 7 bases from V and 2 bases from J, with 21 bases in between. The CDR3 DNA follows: TGTGCCAGCATGTATTCGTTCCGGGACCTCCCCTACAATGAGCAGTTCTTC. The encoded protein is CASMYSFRDLPYNEQFF.

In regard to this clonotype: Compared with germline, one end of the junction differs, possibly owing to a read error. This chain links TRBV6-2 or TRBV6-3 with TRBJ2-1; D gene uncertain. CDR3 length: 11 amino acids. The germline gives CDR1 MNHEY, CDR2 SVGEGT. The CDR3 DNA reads TGTGCCAGTGCCGACGGAAATGAACAGTTCTTC. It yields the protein CASADGNEQFF.

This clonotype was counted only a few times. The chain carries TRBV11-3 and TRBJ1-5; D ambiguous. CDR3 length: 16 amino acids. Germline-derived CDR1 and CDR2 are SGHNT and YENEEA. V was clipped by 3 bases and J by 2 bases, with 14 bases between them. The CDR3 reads CASSFFSLHCNQPQHF. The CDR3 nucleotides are TGTGCCAGCAGCTTTTTTTCTTTGCACTGCAATCAGCCCCAGCATTTT.

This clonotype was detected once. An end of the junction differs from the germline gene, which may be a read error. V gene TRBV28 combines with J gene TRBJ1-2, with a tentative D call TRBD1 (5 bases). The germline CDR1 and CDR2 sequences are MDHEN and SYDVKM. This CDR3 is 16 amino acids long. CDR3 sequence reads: CAGRISGGGTNYGYTF. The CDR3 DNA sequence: TGTGCCGGCAGAATCTCTGGGGGGGGTACTAACTATGGCTACACCTTC.

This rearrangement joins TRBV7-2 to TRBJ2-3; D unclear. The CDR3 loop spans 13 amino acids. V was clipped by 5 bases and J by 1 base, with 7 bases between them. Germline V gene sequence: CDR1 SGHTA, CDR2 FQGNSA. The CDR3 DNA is TGTGCCAGCAGCGCTAGTGGCACAGATACGCAGTATTTT. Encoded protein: CASSASGTDTQYF.

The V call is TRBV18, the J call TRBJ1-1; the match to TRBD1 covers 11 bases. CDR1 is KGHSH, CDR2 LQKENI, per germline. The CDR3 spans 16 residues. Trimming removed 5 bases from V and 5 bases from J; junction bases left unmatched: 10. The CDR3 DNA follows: TGTGCCAGCTCAGGGGACAGGGGGATCGGTCGTACTGAAGCTTTCTTT. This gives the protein CASSGDRGIGRTEAFF.

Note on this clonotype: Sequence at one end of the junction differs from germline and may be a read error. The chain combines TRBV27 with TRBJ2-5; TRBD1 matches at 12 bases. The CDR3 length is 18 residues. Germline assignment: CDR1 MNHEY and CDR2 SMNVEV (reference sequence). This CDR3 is CASSSPRDRGLSKGTEYF. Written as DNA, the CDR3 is TGTGCCAGCAGTTCTCCTCGGGACAGGGGGCTTTCGAAAGGGACCGAGTACTTC.

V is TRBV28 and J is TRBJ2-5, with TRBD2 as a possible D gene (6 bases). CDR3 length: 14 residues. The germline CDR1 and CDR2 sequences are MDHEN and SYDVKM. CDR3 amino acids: CVSSLRGSKETQYF. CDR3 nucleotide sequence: TGTGTTAGCAGTTTGCGGGGATCGAAAGAGACCCAGTACTTC.

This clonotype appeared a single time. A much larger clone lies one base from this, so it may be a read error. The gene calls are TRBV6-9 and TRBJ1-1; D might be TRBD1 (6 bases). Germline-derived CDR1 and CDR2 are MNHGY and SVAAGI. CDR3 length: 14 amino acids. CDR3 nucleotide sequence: TGTGCCAGCAGTTCCGCCACAGGGAACACTGAAGATTTCTTT. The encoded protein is CASSSATGNTEDFF.